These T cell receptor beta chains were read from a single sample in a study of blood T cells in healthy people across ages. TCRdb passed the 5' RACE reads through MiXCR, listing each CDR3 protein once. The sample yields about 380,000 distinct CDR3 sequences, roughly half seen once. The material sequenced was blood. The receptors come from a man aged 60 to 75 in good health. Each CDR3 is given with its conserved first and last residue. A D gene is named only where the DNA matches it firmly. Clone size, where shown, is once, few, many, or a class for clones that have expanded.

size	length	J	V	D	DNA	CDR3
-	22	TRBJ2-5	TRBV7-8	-	TGTGCCAGCAGCCAGATTCACAGGGGGGGGGCTAGCGGCGGGAGTGCCCAAGAGACCCAGTACTTC	CASSQIHRGGASGGSAQETQYF
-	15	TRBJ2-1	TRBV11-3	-	TGTGCCAGCAGCTCCGGGGGTAGCTCGGGTAATGAGCAGTTCTTC	CASSSGGSSGNEQFF
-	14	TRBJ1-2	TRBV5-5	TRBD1	TGTGCCAGCAGCTACCCCACAGGGACAGATGGCTACACCTTC	CASSYPTGTDGYTF
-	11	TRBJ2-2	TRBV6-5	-	TGTGCCAGCAGGGTGGCCGGGGAGCTGTTTTTT	CASRVAGELFF
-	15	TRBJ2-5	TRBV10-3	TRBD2	TGTGCCATCAGTGAGAGCGGGGAAGACCGGGAGACCCAGTACTTC	CAISESGEDRETQYF
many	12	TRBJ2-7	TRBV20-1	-	TGCAGTGCCACAGGCACAGGGTACGAGCAGTACTTC	CSATGTGYEQYF
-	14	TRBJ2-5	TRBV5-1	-	TGCGCCAGCAGCAGGCAGCCCGGTGAAGAGACCCAGTACTTC	CASSRQPGEETQYF
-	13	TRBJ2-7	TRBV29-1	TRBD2	TGCAGCGTACTAGCGGGAGGACCCTATGAGCAGTACTTC	CSVLAGGPYEQYF
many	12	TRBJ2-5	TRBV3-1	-	TGTGCCAGCAGCCCACCGTTGGAGACCCAGTACTTC	CASSPPLETQYF
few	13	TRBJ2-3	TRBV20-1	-	TGCAGTGGGGTGGGGGACAACACAGATACGCAGTATTTT	CSGVGDNTDTQYF
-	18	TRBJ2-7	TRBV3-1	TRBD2	TGTGCCAGCAGCCAAGGGACTAGCGGGGGCGGCATCCCCTACGAGCAGTACTTC	CASSQGTSGGGIPYEQYF
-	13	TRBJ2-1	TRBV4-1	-	TGCGCCAGCAGCCAAGGCCCGATGAATGAGCGGTTCTTC	CASSQGPMNERFF
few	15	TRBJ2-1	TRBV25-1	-	TGTGCCAGCAGTGAGGCCGCAGGGCCCATCCCCTATCTGTTCTTC	CASSEAAGPIPYLFF
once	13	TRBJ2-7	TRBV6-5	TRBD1	TGTGCCAGCAGTTACTTCGGGACAGCCGAGCAGTACTTC	CASSYFGTAEQYF
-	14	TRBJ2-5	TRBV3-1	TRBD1	TGTGCCAGCAGCCAGAGGACAGGGTTGGAGACCCAGTACTTC	CASSQRTGLETQYF
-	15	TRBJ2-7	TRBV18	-	TGTGCCAGCTCACCAAGGCAGGGAAACTCCTACGAGCAGTACTTC	CASSPRQGNSYEQYF
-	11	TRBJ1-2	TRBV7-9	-	TGTGCCAGCAGCTTAGGGCCCTCCTTCACCTTC	CASSLGPSFTF
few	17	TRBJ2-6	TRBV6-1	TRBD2	TGTGCCAGCGGGAGGGCGGGACCTAACTCTGGGGCCAACGTCCTGACTTTC	CASGRAGPNSGANVLTF
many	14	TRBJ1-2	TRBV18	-	TGTGCCAGCTCTAGGGGCGCATCTAACTATGGCTACACCTTC	CASSRGASNYGYTF
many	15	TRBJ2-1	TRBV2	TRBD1	TGTGCCAGCTCCCGCGAGGGGGCATCCTACAATGAGCAGTTCTTC	CASSREGASYNEQFF
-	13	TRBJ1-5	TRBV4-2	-	TGTGCCAGCAGCCAAGTCTATTCGGAGCCCCAGCATTTT	CASSQVYSEPQHF
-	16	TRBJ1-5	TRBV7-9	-	TGTGCCAGCAGCTCCGGGAGGGGGGGCAGCAATCAGCCCCAGCATTTT	CASSSGRGGSNQPQHF
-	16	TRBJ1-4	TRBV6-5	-	TGTGCCAGCAGTTACACGACAGAAACCACTAATGAAAAACTGTTTTTT	CASSYTTETTNEKLFF
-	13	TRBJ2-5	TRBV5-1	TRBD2	TGCGCCAGCAGTCAGCGGGGGCAGAATGAGCAGTACTTC	CASSQRGQNEQYF
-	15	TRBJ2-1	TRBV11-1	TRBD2	TGTGCCAGCAGCTTAGCACTAGCGGGAGTTGGCGAGCAGTTCTTC	CASSLALAGVGEQFF
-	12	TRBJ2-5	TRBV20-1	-	TGCAGTGCCCGGGACTGGAAAGAGACCCAGTACTTC	CSARDWKETQYF
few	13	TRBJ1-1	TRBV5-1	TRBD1	TGCGCCAGCAGCCTACTGGGACAGGTTGAAGCTTTCTTT	CASSLLGQVEAFF
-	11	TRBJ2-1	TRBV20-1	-	TGCAGTGCTAGAGATCGTCAGCAGCAGTTCTTC	CSARDRQQQFF
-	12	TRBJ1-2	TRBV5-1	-	TGCGCCAGCAGCTCAGATCTCTATGGCTACACCTTC	CASSSDLYGYTF
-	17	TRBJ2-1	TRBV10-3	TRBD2	TGTGCCATCAGTGAACTAGCGGGAGGGCATCCCAACAATGGGCAGTTCTTC	CAISELAGGHPNNGQFF
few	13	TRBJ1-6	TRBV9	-	TGTGCCAGCAGCGAGGACAGAGTTCCACCCCTCCACTTT	CASSEDRVPPLHF
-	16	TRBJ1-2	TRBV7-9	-	TGTGCCGGCAGCTTACTGCGGGGCCGGCAAAGCTATGGCTACACCTTC	CAGSLLRGRQSYGYTF
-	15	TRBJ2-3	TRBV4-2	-	TGTGCCAGCAGCCACCAGCGCAGCCCCACAGATACGCAGTATTTT	CASSHQRSPTDTQYF
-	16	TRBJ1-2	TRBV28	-	TGTGCCAGCAGTTCGGACCCCCGACCGACTAGGGGGGGCTACACCTTC	CASSSDPRPTRGGYTF
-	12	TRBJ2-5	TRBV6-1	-	TGTGCCAGCAGTGAAGGGCAAGAGACCCAGTACTTC	CASSEGQETQYF
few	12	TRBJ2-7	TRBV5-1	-	TGCGCCAGCAGCGCACAGGACCACGAGCAGTACTTC	CASSAQDHEQYF
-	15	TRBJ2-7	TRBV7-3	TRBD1	TGTGCCAGCAGCTTGGGACAGACGAAGTACAATGAGCAGTACTTC	CASSLGQTKYNEQYF
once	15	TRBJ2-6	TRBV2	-	TGTGCCAGCAGCCTCCTTAGGGCTGGGGCCAACGTCCTGACTTTC	CASSLLRAGANVLTF
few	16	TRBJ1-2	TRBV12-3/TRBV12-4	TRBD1	TGTGCCAGCAGTCGGACAGGGGGCATATCCCTTACTGGCTACACCTTC	CASSRTGGISLTGYTF
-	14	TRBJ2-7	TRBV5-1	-	TGCGCCAGCAGCTTAGGCAGTCTTTCCTACGAGCAGTACTTC	CASSLGSLSYEQYF
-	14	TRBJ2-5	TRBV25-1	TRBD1	TGTGCCAGCAGTGACGGGGACAGGGAGGAGACCCAGTACTTC	CASSDGDREETQYF
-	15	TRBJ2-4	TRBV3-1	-	TGTGCCAGCAGCCAAGAGGGCTGGGGTAGGAACATTCAGTACTTC	CASSQEGWGRNIQYF
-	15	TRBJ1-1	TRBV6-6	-	TGTGCCAGCAGTTGGACCTCAGGGTTGAAGACTGAAGCTTTCTTT	CASSWTSGLKTEAFF
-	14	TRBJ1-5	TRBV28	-	TGTGCCAGCAGAGGGCCTTCGTACAATCAGCCCCAGCATTTT	CASRGPSYNQPQHF
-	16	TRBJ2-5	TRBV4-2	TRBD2	TGTGCCAGCAGCCCTGGGCTAGCGGGAGGGTTCGAGACCCAGTACTTC	CASSPGLAGGFETQYF
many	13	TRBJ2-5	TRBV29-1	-	TGCAGCGTTGAAGGGGTGGGGTCGTGGACCCAGTACTTC	CSVEGVGSWTQYF
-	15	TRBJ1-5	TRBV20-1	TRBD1	TGCAGTGCTAGAGATAAAGGGACAGTAAGTCAGCCCCGGCATTTT	CSARDKGTVSQPRHF
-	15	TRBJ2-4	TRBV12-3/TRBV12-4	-	TGTGCCAGCAGTTTATGGGGGTCGGGCAAAAACATTCAGTACTTC	CASSLWGSGKNIQYF
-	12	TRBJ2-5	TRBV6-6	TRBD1	TGTGCCAGCAGCGACAGGGGAGAGACCCAGTACTTC	CASSDRGETQYF